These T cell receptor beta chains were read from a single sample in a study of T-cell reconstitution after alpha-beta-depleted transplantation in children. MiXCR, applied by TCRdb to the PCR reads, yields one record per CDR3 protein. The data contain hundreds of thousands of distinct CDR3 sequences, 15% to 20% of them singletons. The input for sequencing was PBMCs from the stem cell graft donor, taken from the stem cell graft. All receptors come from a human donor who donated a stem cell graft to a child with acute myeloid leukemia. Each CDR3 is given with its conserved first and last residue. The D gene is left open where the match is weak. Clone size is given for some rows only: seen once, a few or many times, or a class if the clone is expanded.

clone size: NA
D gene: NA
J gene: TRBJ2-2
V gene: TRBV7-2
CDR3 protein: CASSPIVANTGELFF
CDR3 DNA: TGTGCCAGCAGCCCCATTGTAGCGAACACCGGGGAGCTGTTTTTT

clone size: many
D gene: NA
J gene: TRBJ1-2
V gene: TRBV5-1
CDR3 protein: CASRDGAYGYTF
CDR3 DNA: TGCGCCAGCAGGGACGGTGCCTATGGCTACACCTTC

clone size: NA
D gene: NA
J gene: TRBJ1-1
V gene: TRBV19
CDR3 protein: CASSISPGLGEAFF
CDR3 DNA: TGTGCCAGTAGTATATCCCCAGGGCTCGGGGAAGCTTTCTTT

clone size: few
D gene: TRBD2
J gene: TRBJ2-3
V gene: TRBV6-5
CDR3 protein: CASSSRASGGALNTQYF
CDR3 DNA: TGTGCCAGCAGTTCCCGGGCTAGCGGGGGGGCATTAAATACGCAGTATTTT

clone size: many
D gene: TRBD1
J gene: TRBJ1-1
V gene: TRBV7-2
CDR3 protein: CASSRTGAWNTEAFF
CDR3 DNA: TGTGCCAGCAGTCGCACAGGGGCCTGGAACACTGAAGCTTTCTTT

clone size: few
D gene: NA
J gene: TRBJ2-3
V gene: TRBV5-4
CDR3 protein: CASSLVPGQVTDTQYF
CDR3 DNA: TGTGCCAGCAGCTTGGTGCCGGGACAAGTCACAGATACGCAGTATTTT

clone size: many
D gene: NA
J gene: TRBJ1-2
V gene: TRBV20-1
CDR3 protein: CSARPGALEGGYTF
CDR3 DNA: TGCAGTGCTAGACCGGGCGCACTAGAAGGGGGCTACACCTTC

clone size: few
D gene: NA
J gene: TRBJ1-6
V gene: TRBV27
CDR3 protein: CASSSRIRTSPLHF
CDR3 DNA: TGTGCCAGCAGTTCCCGGATTCGGACTTCACCCCTCCACTTT

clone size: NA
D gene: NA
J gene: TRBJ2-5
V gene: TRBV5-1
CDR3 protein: CASSLVLSGETQYF
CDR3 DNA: TGCGCCAGCAGCCTGGTGCTCAGCGGGGAGACCCAGTACTTC

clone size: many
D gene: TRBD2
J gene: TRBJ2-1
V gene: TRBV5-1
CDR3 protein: CASSLQLAGLDEQFF
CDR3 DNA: TGCGCCAGCAGCTTACAACTAGCGGGGTTAGATGAGCAGTTCTTC

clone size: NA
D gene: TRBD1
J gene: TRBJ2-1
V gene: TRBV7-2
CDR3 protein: CASSFYRGRVYGKTANEQFF
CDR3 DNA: TGTGCCAGCAGCTTTTACAGGGGGCGAGTTTATGGCAAGACAGCGAATGAGCAGTTCTTC

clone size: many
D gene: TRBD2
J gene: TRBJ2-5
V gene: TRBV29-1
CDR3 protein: CSVEEAGQETQYF
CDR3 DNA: TGCAGCGTCGAGGAAGCGGGGCAAGAGACCCAGTACTTC

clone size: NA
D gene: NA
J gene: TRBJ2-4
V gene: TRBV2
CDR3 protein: CASSEEMMGGNIQYF
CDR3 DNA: TGTGCCAGCAGTGAAGAAATGATGGGGGGTAACATTCAGTACTTC

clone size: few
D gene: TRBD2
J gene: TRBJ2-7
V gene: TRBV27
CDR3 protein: CASSGLAVPYEQYF
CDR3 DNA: TGTGCCAGCAGCGGACTAGCGGTCCCCTACGAGCAGTACTTC

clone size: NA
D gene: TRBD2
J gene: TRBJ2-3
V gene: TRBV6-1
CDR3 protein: CASSPGLAGRGDTQYF
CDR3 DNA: TGTGCCAGCAGTCCGGGACTAGCGGGCCGGGGAGATACGCAGTATTTT

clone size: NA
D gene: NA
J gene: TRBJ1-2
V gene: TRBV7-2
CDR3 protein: CASSLGREPGGYTF
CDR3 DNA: TGTGCCAGCAGCTTAGGGCGGGAACCGGGTGGCTACACCTTC

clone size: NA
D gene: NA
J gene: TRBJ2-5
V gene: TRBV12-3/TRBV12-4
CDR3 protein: CASSFWQQETQYF
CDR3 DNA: TGTGCCAGCAGTTTTTGGCAGCAAGAGACCCAGTACTTC

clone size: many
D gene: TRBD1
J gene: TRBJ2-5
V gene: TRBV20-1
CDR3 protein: CSARGDRQETQYF
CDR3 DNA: TGCAGTGCTAGAGGGGACAGGCAAGAGACCCAGTACTTC

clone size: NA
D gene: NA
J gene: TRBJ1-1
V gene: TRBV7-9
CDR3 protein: CASSLVLPGGTEAFF
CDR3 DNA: TGTGCCAGCAGCTTAGTACTGCCGGGAGGGACTGAAGCTTTCTTT

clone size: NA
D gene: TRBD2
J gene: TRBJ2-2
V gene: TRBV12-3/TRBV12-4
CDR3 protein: CATRAGGANRELFF
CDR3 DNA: TGTGCCACCCGGGCCGGGGGGGCCAACAGGGAGCTGTTTTTT

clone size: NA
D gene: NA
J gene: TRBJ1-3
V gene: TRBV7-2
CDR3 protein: CASSLARVGGNTIYF
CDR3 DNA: TGTGCCAGCAGCTTAGCGCGGGTGGGAGGAAACACCATATATTTT

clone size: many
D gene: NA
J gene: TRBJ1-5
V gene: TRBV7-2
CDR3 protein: CASSLEHSNQPQHF
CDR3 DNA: TGTGCCAGCAGCTTAGAGCACAGTAATCAGCCCCAGCATTTT

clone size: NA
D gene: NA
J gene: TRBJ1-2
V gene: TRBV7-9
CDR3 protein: CASSLEDSRTTYGYTF
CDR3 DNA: TGTGCCAGCAGCTTAGAGGACAGTAGAACAACCTATGGCTACACCTTC

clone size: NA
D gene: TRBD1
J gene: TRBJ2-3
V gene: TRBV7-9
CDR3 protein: CASSQGQIDTQYF
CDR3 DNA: TGTGCCAGCAGCCAGGGACAGATAGATACGCAGTATTTT

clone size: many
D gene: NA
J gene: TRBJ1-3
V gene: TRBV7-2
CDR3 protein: CASSHSYLTSGNTIYF
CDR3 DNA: TGTGCCAGCAGCCACAGCTACCTTACCTCTGGAAACACCATATATTTT

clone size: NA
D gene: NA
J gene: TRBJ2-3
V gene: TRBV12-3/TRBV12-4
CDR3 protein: CATTGITDTQYF
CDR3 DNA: TGTGCCACCACAGGGATTACAGATACGCAGTATTTT

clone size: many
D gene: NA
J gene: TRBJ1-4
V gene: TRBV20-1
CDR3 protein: CSARGDGDRGTNEKLFF
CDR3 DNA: TGCAGTGCTAGGGGCGACGGAGACCGTGGAACTAATGAAAAACTGTTTTTT

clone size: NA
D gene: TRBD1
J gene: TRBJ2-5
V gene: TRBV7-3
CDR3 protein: CASSLSGQGGETQYF
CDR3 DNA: TGTGCCAGCAGCTTATCAGGACAGGGTGGGGAGACCCAGTACTTC

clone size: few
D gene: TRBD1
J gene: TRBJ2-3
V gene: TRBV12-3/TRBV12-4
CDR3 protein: CASSLNIGSGTGGGADTQYF
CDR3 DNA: TGTGCCAGCAGTTTAAATATAGGTTCGGGGACAGGGGGCGGCGCAGATACGCAGTATTTT

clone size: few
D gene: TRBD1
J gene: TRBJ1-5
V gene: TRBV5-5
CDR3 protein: CASSSGQVWDYSNQPQHF
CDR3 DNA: TGTGCCAGCAGCTCTGGACAGGTCTGGGATTATAGCAATCAGCCCCAGCATTTT

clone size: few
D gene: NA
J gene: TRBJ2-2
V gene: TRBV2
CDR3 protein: CASGAVPGVNTGELFF
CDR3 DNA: TGTGCCAGCGGGGCGGTGCCGGGGGTGAACACCGGGGAGCTGTTTTTT